The next 25 T cell receptor beta chains were all read from a single sample in a study of blood T cell repertoires in COVID-19. Generated by immunoSEQ multiplex PCR, the TCRdb table keeps only in-frame clones and is missing some. The top ten clones hold under 9% of a sample with under 300,000 clones, about 87% of them seen once. The sample comprised peripheral blood. These receptors were collected from a woman in her sixties or seventies with active or convalescent COVID-19.

V and J are TRBV7-2 and TRBJ2-5; possibly TRBD1 for D (6 bases). The germline V gene has CDR1 SGHTA and CDR2 FQGNSA. The CDR3 runs 17 residues. The germline V and J ends were trimmed by 5 bases and 5 bases, with 24 bases remaining between them. The CDR3 reads CASSRRQGRWMGETQYF. CDR3 nucleotide sequence: TGTGCCAGCAGCCGCCGCCAGGGGCGCTGGATGGGGGAGACCCAGTACTTC.

This clone turned up a few times. The chain employs TRBV19 and TRBJ1-2; no reliable D call. Germline loops: CDR1 LNHDA, CDR2 SQIVND (reference sequence). The CDR3 length is 16 residues. Trimming pared 5 bases from V and 7 bases from J, leaving 23 bases between. CDR3 bases: TGTGCCAGTAGTGATTGCGGGTCTTATGATCTATGTGGCTACACCTTC. This codes for CASSDCGSYDLCGYTF.

The gene calls are TRBV7-8 and TRBJ2-2; 9 bases fit TRBD1. The CDR3 sequence is 15 residues long. The J segment lost 7 bases and the V segment lost 6 bases, leaving 9 bases of the junction unmatched. CDR1 is SGHVS, CDR2 FQNEAQ, per germline. The CDR3 loop is CASSPGTGWSGELFF. The CDR3 DNA sequence: TGTGCCAGCAGTCCCGGGACAGGGTGGAGCGGGGAGCTGTTTTTT.

V gene TRBV24-1 combines with J gene TRBJ2-3; 9 bases line up with TRBD2. V lost 3 bases, J lost 2 bases, and 5 bases stayed unmatched. This CDR3 spans 16 amino acids. Per germline, CDR1 KGHDR and CDR2 SFDVKD. CDR3 amino acids: CATSDRSGGPTDTQYF. In DNA form, the CDR3 reads TGTGCCACCAGTGATCGTAGCGGGGGCCCCACAGATACGCAGTATTTT.

This clone came up a few times. The CDR3 region has the DNA TGTGCCAGCAGCCCGGGACAGACCAAGGAGACCCAGTACTTC. This gives the protein CASSPGQTKETQYF. This chain joins TRBV6-6 and TRBJ2-5, with 7 bases aligning to TRBD1. CDR3 length: 14 residues. Germline CDR1 MNHNY, CDR2 SVGAGI (reference sequence). The trim removed 6 bases at V and 5 bases at J, leaving 9 bases unmatched.

The chain is built from TRBV6-6 and TRBJ2-5; tentative D call: TRBD2 (5 bases). This CDR3 spans 14 amino acids. Trimming cost V 2 bases and J 7 bases, with 14 bases left between them. Looked up from germline, CDR1 is MNHNY and CDR2 is SVGAGI (reference sequence). Here the CDR3 reads CASSYALEMGTQYF. The CDR3 DNA reads TGTGCCAGCAGTTACGCACTAGAGATGGGGACCCAGTACTTC.

The chain combines TRBV18 with TRBJ2-7; 8 positions agree with TRBD1. V dropped 3 bases and J dropped 3; count of bases not matched to a gene: 7. Germline V CDR1 and CDR2: KGHSH, LQKENI. This CDR3 comprises 15 residues. The CDR3 region is CASSPRGQGLYEQYF. The CDR3 coding sequence is TGTGCCAGCTCACCTCGAGGACAGGGACTCTACGAGCAGTACTTC.

This clone was seen once. The V gene is TRBV7-6, the J gene TRBJ1-3, with D maybe TRBD1 (6 bases). The CDR3 length is 17 residues. Germline V gene data show CDR1 as SGHVS and CDR2 as FNYEAQ. Trimming removed 5 bases at V and 0 bases at J, with 17 bases between. CDR3 in amino acids: CASSNTVGQSSGNTIYF. The CDR3, as DNA: TGTGCCAGCAGCAATACTGTTGGACAGAGCTCTGGAAACACCATATATTTT.

The table lists this clone with a count of one. V usage is TRBV12-3 or TRBV12-4 and J usage is TRBJ2-7; D is possibly TRBD2 (6 bases). V was trimmed by 3 bases and J by 6 bases, leaving 12 bases between them. CDR3 length: 13 amino acids. The CDR3: CASSLREVSEQYF. DNA for the CDR3: TGTGCCAGCAGTTTGAGGGAGGTGAGCGAGCAGTACTTC.

This clone was detected only a few times. The J gene is TRBJ1-2, the V gene TRBV5-6, with D uncertain. V lost 4 bases, J lost 4 bases, and 14 bases lay in between. Looked up from germline, CDR1 is SGHDT and CDR2 is YYEEEE. CDR3 size: 14 residues. CDR3 nucleotide sequence: TGTGCCAGCAGCCGTCGGGTGGCGAGCTATGGCTACACCTTC. Translation gives CASSRRVASYGYTF.

The rearrangement links TRBV5-5 to TRBJ2-1; 9 bases agree with TRBD2. CDR3 length equals 17 residues. V shed 0 bases and J 5 bases; nucleotides not matched to a gene: 9. Germline CDR1 is SGHKS and CDR2 is YYEKEE (reference sequence). DNA of the CDR3: TGTGCCAGCAGCTTGGGCTCGGGGACTAGCCAAGACAATGAGCAGTTCTTC. The encoded protein is CASSLGSGTSQDNEQFF.

The V call is TRBV29-1, the J call TRBJ1-4; a weak D match, TRBD1 (5 bases). This CDR3 is built from 13 residues. CDR1 is SQVTM, CDR2 ANQGSEA, per germline. Trimming shortened V by 6 bases and J by 5 bases, and 13 bases separated the two germline ends. The CDR3 nucleotides read TGCAGCGTGCCCCTGGAGGGGAATGAAAAACTGTTTTTT. Translating gives CSVPLEGNEKLFF.

This clone was seen only once. The chain combines TRBV18 with TRBJ1-1; unclear D gene. The V end lost 6 bases, the J end lost 1 base, and 12 bases lay between the germline ends. This CDR3 region has 14 residues. Germline CDR1 KGHSH, CDR2 LQKENI. This CDR3 reads CASSGRKGNTEAFF. For the CDR3, the DNA is TGTGCCAGCTCCGGGAGGAAGGGGAACACTGAAGCTTTCTTT.

The chain combines TRBV11-1 with TRBJ1-2; TRBD1 agrees at 8 bases. Germline values: CDR1 SGHAT, CDR2 FQDESV (reference sequence). The CDR3 is 15 amino acids. V was pared by 2 bases and J by 1 base, with 3 bases of the junction left unmatched. The CDR3 region is CASSLPGQGNYGYTF. DNA for the CDR3: TGTGCCAGCAGCTTACCAGGACAGGGTAACTATGGCTACACCTTC.

Of note for this clone: At one end, the junction sequence differs from germline, possibly due to a read error. V usage is TRBV7-6 and J usage is TRBJ2-7, with TRBD1 identical over 7 bases. In germline, CDR1 is SGHVS, CDR2 FNYEAQ. CDR3 length equals 15 residues. CDR3 sequence reads: CASTLSPGQSYEQYF. CDR3 coding DNA: TGTGCCAGCACCTTAAGCCCGGGACAGTCCTACGAGCAGTACTTC.

CDR3 protein: CASSRPDSFWGYTF. The DNA for the CDR3 is TGTGCCAGCAGTCGGCCCGACTCCTTCTGGGGCTACACCTTC. V and J are TRBV6-5 and TRBJ1-2; D unresolved. The CDR3 consists of 14 residues. V was clipped by 5 bases and J by 8 bases, with 18 bases between them. The germline V gene encodes CDR1 MNHEY and CDR2 SVGAGI.

The chain has TRBV7-2 and TRBJ2-1, with 7 bases matching TRBD2. The trim removed 0 bases at V and 14 bases at J, leaving 13 bases unmatched. This CDR3 contains 15 residues. The germline gives CDR1 SGHTA, CDR2 FQGNSA. The CDR3 protein is CASSLARDSGSQEFF. The CDR3 DNA is TGTGCCAGCAGCTTAGCCCGGGATAGCGGGTCTCAGGAGTTCTTC. Filled out from reference TRBV7-2 and TRBJ2-1, the complete variable domain reads GAGVSQSPSNKVTEKGKDVELRCDPISGHTALYWYRQSLGQGLEFLIYFQGNSAPDKSGLPSDRFSAERTGGSVSTLTIQRTQQEDSAVYLCASSLARDSGSQEFFGPGTRLTVL.

This clone showed up just once. The chain has TRBV28 and TRBJ2-5; D possibly corresponds to TRBD2 (5 bases). Trimming stripped 3 bases from V and 4 bases from J, with 15 bases between. Per germline, CDR1 MDHEN and CDR2 SYDVKM. The length of the CDR3 is 15 residues. CDR3 nucleotide sequence: TGTGCCAGCAGTTTGATAGGACTTCATGTAGAGACCCAGTACTTC. It translates to CASSLIGLHVETQYF.

The J gene is TRBJ2-7, the V gene TRBV3-1 (or the pseudogene TRBV3-2); D is unclear. Between the trimmed V and J ends, which lost 2 bases and 0 bases, there was a span of 8 bases. The germline CDR1 and CDR2 sequences are LGHDT and YNNKEL (reference sequence). This CDR3 has 14 amino acids. CDR3 sequence (DNA): TGTGCCAGCAGCCAACAGGTTAGCTCCTACGAGCAGTACTTC. The encoded protein is CASSQQVSSYEQYF.

The chain has TRBV11-2 and TRBJ2-2, with D unresolved. Germline CDR1 is SGHAT and CDR2 is FQNNGV. This CDR3 spans 14 amino acids. Trimming cost V 5 bases and J 4 bases, with 11 bases left between them. The CDR3 DNA reads as TGTGCCAGCAGCATAATCTTGAGCACCGGGGAGCTGTTTTTT. It translates to CASSIILSTGELFF.

V and J are TRBV7-6 and TRBJ1-3; D not resolved. V was pared by 4 bases and J by 4 bases, with 14 bases between. This CDR3 contains 15 residues. Germline V gives CDR1 SGHVS, CDR2 FNYEAQ. In nucleotides, the CDR3 is TGTGCCAGCAGCTCCGGAGACCCCTCAGGAAACACCATATATTTT. Translated, it gives CASSSGDPSGNTIYF.

This chain joins TRBV7-9 and TRBJ1-3, with D unclear. CDR1 is SEHNR and CDR2 is FQNEAQ in the germline V gene (reference sequence). Trimming cost V 5 bases and J 0 bases, with 5 bases left between them. This CDR3 is 13 amino acids long. CDR3 in amino acids: CASSRFSGNTIYF. The CDR3 DNA sequence: TGTGCCAGCAGCCGGTTCTCTGGAAACACCATATATTTT.

The rearrangement uses TRBV9 and TRBJ2-1, with 9 bases that match TRBD1. From germline, CDR1 is SGDLS and CDR2 YYNGEE. Trimming cost V 4 bases and J 9 bases; bases outside gene matches: 14. The CDR3 extends over 16 amino acids. This chain's CDR3 is CASSNRGTGRWSEQFF. DNA of the CDR3: TGTGCCAGCAGCAACCGTGGGACAGGGCGCTGGAGTGAGCAGTTCTTC.

Here the CDR3 DNA reads TGTGCCAGAGGGGGGACAGAAAGACCTGGGGCCAACGTCCTGACTTTC. Its protein product is CARGGTERPGANVLTF. This chain connects TRBV21-1 to TRBJ2-6; no check of the table's D call, TRBD1, against the DNA was made. TRBV21-1 is recorded as a pseudogene. The CDR3 is 16 amino acids.

The J gene is TRBJ1-1, the V gene TRBV10-1, with 11 bases matching TRBD1. This CDR3 has 15 residues. V trimming: 7 bases; J trimming: 5 bases; junction bases outside the gene matches: 9. Germline CDR1 reads WNHNN; CDR2 reads SYGVQD (reference sequence). The CDR3: CASTGQGARWTEAFF. DNA for the CDR3: TGCGCCAGCACTGGACAGGGGGCAAGGTGGACTGAAGCTTTCTTT.